This T cell receptor beta chain emerged from a study of monozygotic twins with inflammatory bowel disease. TCRdb reprocessed the 5' RACE reads and keeps a single row for each CDR3 protein, giving no DNA. The sample holds fewer than 400,000 distinct CDR3 sequences. The CDR3 runs to 15 residues. The germline V gene has CDR1 MDHEN and CDR2 SYDVKM. The origin of this receptor is a human donor with ulcerative colitis or Crohn's disease, or a healthy co-twin of an affected twin (not recorded which). The V call is TRBV28, the J call TRBJ1-5; there is no DNA to check the TCRdb D call of TRBD1. The source material was blood. Here the CDR3 reads CASSPRLGNNQPQHF.